Listed below are T cell receptor beta chains from one sample, sequenced in a study of chemoradiotherapy in HPV16-positive cancers. Assay: immunoSEQ multiplex PCR; the TCRdb copy retains only in-frame clones and omits some. The sample includes tens of thousands of clones, about 80% of them seen just once. The sample was blood, taken from a patient who underwent chemoradiotherapy. The source is a human donor with HPV-associated anogenital cancer. CDR3s include the opening cysteine and the closing phenylalanine or tryptophan. Each record gives: J gene, V gene, clone size, D gene, CDR3 DNA, CDR3 protein. D genes are given only for firm matches. The size field is filled for only some rows; it gives once, few, many or a size class.

TRBJ2-5 | TRBV12-2 | once | . | TGTGCAAGTCGCGTAGATGTTCAGGGTCTTTTCTACTGGAGTTGGGAGACCCAGTACTTC | CASRVDVQGLFYWSWETQYF
TRBJ1-2 | TRBV6-1 | once | TRBD1 | TGTGCCAGCAGTGAATCAGACAGGGTTGGAGGCTACACCTTC | CASSESDRVGGYTF
TRBJ1-1 | TRBV7-9 | few | . | TGTGCCAGCAGCAACGGACAGATGAACACTGAAGCTTTCTTT | CASSNGQMNTEAFF
TRBJ1-3 | TRBV2 | . | TRBD1 | TGTGCCAGCACCCGGGACAGGGGGCTTGGAAACACCATATATTTT | CASTRDRGLGNTIYF
TRBJ2-5 | TRBV5-4 | . | . | TGTGCCAGCAGCTTGGATGGCACCCAAGAGACCCAGTACTTC | CASSLDGTQETQYF
TRBJ2-7 | TRBV4-1 | . | . | TGCGCCAGCAGCCAAGATAGCGGAGCCTCCTACGAGCAGTACTTC | CASSQDSGASYEQYF
TRBJ1-1 | TRBV11-1 | . | . | TGTGCCAGCAGCCGTCAATTAGGGGTAGCGGGGAACACTGAAGCTTTCTTT | CASSRQLGVAGNTEAFF
TRBJ2-1 | TRBV18 | . | . | TGTGCCAGCTCACCACCGGAGGCTTCCTACAATGAGCAGTTCTTC | CASSPPEASYNEQFF
TRBJ2-1 | TRBV5-4 | . | TRBD2 | TGTGCCAGCAGCTTTGGACTAGCGGGGGCCCGGGAGCAGTTCTTC | CASSFGLAGAREQFF
TRBJ1-4 | TRBV5-4 | . | TRBD1 | TGTGCCAGCAGCTTGACGACAGGGGCGGCTAATGAAAAACTGTTTTTT | CASSLTTGAANEKLFF
TRBJ2-3 | TRBV27 | . | . | TGTGCCAGCAGTTTGTTGACTAGCACAGATACGCAGTATTTT | CASSLLTSTDTQYF
TRBJ2-6 | TRBV11-3 | . | . | TGTGCCAGCAGCCATTTCACGAGCACTGGGGCCAACGTCCTGACTTTC | CASSHFTSTGANVLTF
TRBJ1-4 | TRBV6-1 | . | TRBD1 | TGTGCCAGCAGGACGACAGGGGGTCGTGAAAAACTGTTTTTT | CASRTTGGREKLFF
TRBJ2-3 | TRBV19 | . | TRBD2 | TGTGCCAGTAGTGCCCGGACTAGCGGGGGGGCAGAAGATACGCAGTATTTT | CASSARTSGGAEDTQYF
TRBJ2-5 | TRBV27 | . | . | TGTGCCAGCAGTTTAAGGGCAGCCTGGGGAGAGACCCAGTACTTC | CASSLRAAWGETQYF
TRBJ1-2 | TRBV5-1 | . | TRBD1 | TGCGCCAGCAGTGGACAGGACAAGGTTCACTATGGCTACACCTTC | CASSGQDKVHYGYTF
TRBJ2-1 | TRBV6-5 | . | . | TGTGCCAGCAGTTACTCGGGGTATGAGCAGTTCTTC | CASSYSGYEQFF
TRBJ1-1 | TRBV7-9 | . | . | TGTGCCAGCAGCTTAGCAGCCCGGAACACTGAAGCTTTCTTT | CASSLAARNTEAFF
TRBJ2-7 | TRBV19 | . | . | TGTGCCAGTAGTATTTCCCCGCAGGGTAAAAGATCCGAGCAGTACTTC | CASSISPQGKRSEQYF
TRBJ1-2 | TRBV4-3 | . | TRBD1 | TGCGCCAGCAGCCAAACAGTTTCTGGACAGGGAATCGGCTACACCTTC | CASSQTVSGQGIGYTF
TRBJ2-3 | TRBV11-2 | . | . | TGTGCCAGCAGCTTAGGAGGGGATACGCAGTATTTT | CASSLGGDTQYF
TRBJ2-3 | TRBV11-2 | once | . | TGTGCCAGCAGCTCGCGGGGCGGCCCCGGGGATACGCAGTATTTT | CASSSRGGPGDTQYF
TRBJ2-1 | TRBV6-1 | . | TRBD2 | TGTGCCAGCAGTACGGACGGGGGGTTCCACAATGAGCAGTTCTTC | CASSTDGGFHNEQFF
TRBJ1-3 | TRBV5-4 | few | . | TGTGCCAGCAGCTTTGTCCCGGGTGCCGGCTCTGGAAACACCATATATTTT | CASSFVPGAGSGNTIYF
TRBJ2-5 | TRBV7-9 | . | . | TGTGCCAGCAGCCACGGGACGGGAGAAGAGACCCAGTACTTC | CASSHGTGEETQYF
TRBJ1-2 | TRBV10-1 | few | . | TGCGCCAGCAGTGAGACAGAGAACTATGGCTACACCTTC | CASSETENYGYTF
TRBJ1-6 | TRBV2 | . | . | TGTGCCAGCAATGTTCCCCAATTTCGCAATTCACCCCTCCACTTT | CASNVPQFRNSPLHF
TRBJ1-4 | TRBV11-2 | . | . | TGTGCCAGCAGCCCTGGGACGGCCGAAAAACTGTTTTTT | CASSPGTAEKLFF
TRBJ2-2 | TRBV9 | once | . | TGTGCCAGCAGCGCCCGGGGCAGGGGCCAACACACCGGGGAGCTGTTTTTT | CASSARGRGQHTGELFF
TRBJ1-6 | TRBV14 | . | . | TGTGCCAGCAGCCCCGGCAGTAATTCACCCCTCCACTTT | CASSPGSNSPLHF
TRBJ2-7 | TRBV18 | . | . | TGTGCCAGCTCCCCCGGACAGAACTACGAGCAGTACTTC | CASSPGQNYEQYF
TRBJ2-5 | TRBV9 | few | . | TGTGCCAGCAGCGTGTCGGGGTGGGAGACCCAGTACTTC | CASSVSGWETQYF
TRBJ2-5 | TRBV29-1 | . | . | TGCAGCGTTGTGAGCGAAGCACAAGAGACCCAGTACTTC | CSVVSEAQETQYF
TRBJ1-2 | TRBV18 | few | TRBD1 | TGTGCCAGCTCACCACCCGGGACAGGGGACGGTGGCTACACCTTC | CASSPPGTGDGGYTF
TRBJ1-5 | TRBV9 | . | . | TGTGCCAGCAGCGAGAGGGGCAATCAGCCCCAGCATTTT | CASSERGNQPQHF
TRBJ1-5 | TRBV9 | . | . | TGTGCCAGCAGCCTAGGGGGGGGAAGCAATCAGCCCCAGCATTTT | CASSLGGGSNQPQHF
TRBJ2-5 | TRBV21-1 | . | . | TGTGCCAGCAGCAAAGCGGAGACCCAGTACTTC | CASSKAETQYF
TRBJ1-4 | TRBV30 | few | . | TGTGCCTGGAGTTTCGGGGCAGAAAAACTGTTTTTT | CAWSFGAEKLFF
TRBJ2-2 | TRBV7-9 | . | . | TGTGCCAGCAGCTGGTTCGGCTCGAACACCGGGGAGCTGTTTTTT | CASSWFGSNTGELFF
TRBJ1-2 | TRBV10-3 | . | TRBD1 | TGTGCCAGTGGACAGGGAATTAACTATGGCTACACCTTC | CASGQGINYGYTF
TRBJ1-1 | TRBV9 | . | . | TGTGCCAGCAGCGCAGACAGGTGGACTGAAGCTTTCTTT | CASSADRWTEAFF
TRBJ2-1 | TRBV19 | . | . | TGTGCCAGTAGAGCCGACAGGAGCTCCTACAATGAGCAGTTCTTC | CASRADRSSYNEQFF
TRBJ2-1 | TRBV2 | . | TRBD2 | TGTGCCAGCAGTGAAATTCTGGCGGGGGGTTACAATGAGCAGTTCTTC | CASSEILAGGYNEQFF
TRBJ2-1 | TRBV11-2 | . | . | TGTGCCAGCAGCTTAGACAGGGGGGAAGATGAGCAGTTCTTC | CASSLDRGEDEQFF
TRBJ2-5 | TRBV4-2 | . | . | TGTGCCAGCAGCCAAGATAGGGGCATCGGGGCCGGGGGGACCCAGTACTTC | CASSQDRGIGAGGTQYF
TRBJ1-2 | TRBV7-6 | . | . | TGTGCCAGCAGCTTAGAGAAGGGGTCGGGTGGCTACACCTTC | CASSLEKGSGGYTF
TRBJ2-7 | TRBV19 | . | . | TGTGCCAGTAGTATCACAAGTCGTAGCTACGAGCAGTACTTC | CASSITSRSYEQYF
TRBJ1-1 | TRBV27 | few | . | TGTGCCAGCAGTCAGCGGGGGGCAGGTAAGAACACTGAAGCTTTCTTT | CASSQRGAGKNTEAFF
TRBJ2-5 | TRBV6-6 | . | . | TGTGCCAGCAGCCCCCAGGGGGAGACCCAGTACTTC | CASSPQGETQYF
TRBJ2-1 | TRBV6-5 | . | . | TGTGCCAGCAGTTACTGGGCAGGATCCATCTACAATGAGCAGTTCTTC | CASSYWAGSIYNEQFF
TRBJ2-3 | TRBV6-6 | . | . | TGTGCCAGCACCCCTCTGTCAGTGGATACGCAGTATTTT | CASTPLSVDTQYF
TRBJ2-7 | TRBV7-2 | few | TRBD2 | TGTGCCAGCAGCTTAGGGACTAGCGGCGAGCAGTACTTC | CASSLGTSGEQYF
TRBJ1-2 | TRBV5-4 | . | . | TGTGCCAGCAGTCGTCCTGGGGGGGACTATGGCTACACCTTC | CASSRPGGDYGYTF